The 25 T cell receptor beta chains reported below all come from one sample, sequenced in a study of T cell responses to AZD1222 COVID-19 vaccine. Assay used: immunoSEQ multiplex PCR; TCRdb lists only in-frame clones, some missing. The sample carries around 78,000 clones, approximately 88% recorded once. The sample here was peripheral blood, taken on day 0 of MenACWY control vaccination. The receptors originated from an adult in good health.

V gene TRBV6-4 combines with J gene TRBJ2-3; 8 bases are shared with TRBD2. This CDR3 contains 15 residues. CDR1 is MRHNA, CDR2 SNTAGT, per germline. J gave up 6 bases and V 4 bases, and 9 bases lay outside the gene matches. The CDR3: CASSVGGGQRDTQYF. CDR3 DNA: TGTGCCAGCAGTGTCGGCGGGGGGCAGCGGGATACGCAGTATTTT.

This chain connects TRBV2 to TRBJ1-1, with 7 bases that match TRBD1. V shed 4 bases, J shed 5 bases, and the junction held 7 bases outside the gene matches. Germline CDR1 reads SNHLY; CDR2 reads FYNNEI. This CDR3 is 14 amino acids long. CDR3 amino acids: CASSGQGLGTEAFF. The CDR3, as DNA: TGTGCCAGCAGTGGACAGGGATTAGGGACTGAAGCTTTCTTT.

This chain uses TRBV4-1 with TRBJ2-1; D tentatively reads TRBD1 or TRBD2 (6 bases each). Trimming stripped 5 bases from V and 0 bases from J, with 14 bases between. Germline CDR1 MGHRA, CDR2 YSYEKL. The CDR3 sequence is 16 residues long. The CDR3 nucleotides read TGCGCCAGCAGCTCTTTGGGGGGCAGCTCCTACAATGAGCAGTTCTTC. Translated: CASSSLGGSSYNEQFF.

The gene calls are TRBV18 and TRBJ2-5; TRBD1 might be the D (6 bases). The CDR3 length is 14 residues. The V gene's germline CDR1 is KGHSH and CDR2 LQKENI. The germline V and J ends were trimmed by 0 bases and 1 base, with 6 bases remaining between them. CDR3 DNA: TGTGCCAGCTCACCACCGGGGGCCCAAGAGACCCAGTACTTC. It codes for CASSPPGAQETQYF.

The V and J genes are TRBV5-4 and TRBJ2-7, with D unresolved. Germline-derived CDR1 and CDR2 are SGHNT and YYREEE (reference sequence). V lost 4 bases and J lost 0, with 11 bases in between. The CDR3 extends over 14 amino acids. The chain's CDR3 is CASSLTSNSYEQYF. In DNA, the CDR3 is TGTGCCAGCAGCCTGACGTCTAACTCCTACGAGCAGTACTTC.

The chain combines TRBV6-2 or TRBV6-3 with TRBJ2-1, with 14 bases matching TRBD2. The CDR3 sequence is 19 residues long. V lost 5 bases and J lost 0; bases outside the gene matches: 9. The germline gives CDR1 MNHEY, CDR2 SVGEGT. CDR3: CASSLGTSGGDSSYNEQFF. CDR3 DNA: TGTGCCAGCAGTCTCGGGACTAGCGGGGGCGACAGCTCCTACAATGAGCAGTTCTTC.

The chain has TRBV5-4 and TRBJ1-1; D gene ambiguous. Trimming took off 0 bases at V and 7 bases at J, with 13 bases between the two ends. This CDR3 spans 14 amino acids. Looked up from germline, CDR1 is SGHNT and CDR2 is YYREEE (reference sequence). CDR3 residues: CASSLVSGHREAFF. The CDR3, as DNA: TGTGCCAGCAGCTTGGTGTCAGGCCACCGTGAAGCTTTCTTT.

The chain couples TRBV6-5 to TRBJ2-3, with 10 nucleotides matching TRBD2. The trim removed 5 bases at V and 1 base at J, leaving 3 bases unmatched. Germline-derived CDR1 and CDR2 are MNHEY and SVGAGI. The CDR3 is 15 amino acids. The DNA for the CDR3 is TGTGCCAGCAGTCGCACTAGCGGGGGCACAGATACGCAGTATTTT. Protein: CASSRTSGGTDTQYF.

The chain carries TRBV3-1 (or the pseudogene TRBV3-2) and TRBJ2-5, with 10 bases lining up with TRBD2. The V segment lost 1 base and the J segment 4 bases; nucleotides outside the gene matches: 0. The germline V gene has CDR1 LGHDT and CDR2 YNNKEL (reference sequence). The CDR3 contains 14 residues. The CDR3 coding sequence is TGTGCCAGCAGCCAAGGGACTAGCGGAGAGACCCAGTACTTC. This sequence encodes CASSQGTSGETQYF.

The chain links TRBV4-3 to TRBJ2-2; 10 nucleotides agree with TRBD1. This CDR3 comprises 15 residues. J gave up 3 bases and V 6 bases, and 4 bases lay outside the gene matches. Germline loops: CDR1 LGHNA, CDR2 YSLEER. The CDR3 is CASSRDRGYTGELFF. CDR3 bases: TGCGCCAGCAGTCGGGACAGGGGTTACACCGGGGAGCTGTTTTTT.

The chain combines TRBV4-1 with TRBJ2-5, with TRBD1 matching 7 bases. V shed 3 bases and J 1 base; nucleotides not matched to a gene: 2. The germline V gene has CDR1 MGHRA and CDR2 YSYEKL. This CDR3 has 14 residues. The CDR3 DNA reads as TGCGCCAGCAGCCAGGGGACAGCCCAAGAGACCCAGTACTTC. This translates into CASSQGTAQETQYF.

The chain links TRBV19 to TRBJ2-7; D gene unclear. Trimming stripped 3 bases from V and 2 bases from J, with 14 bases between. The CDR3 consists of 15 residues. CDR1 is LNHDA, CDR2 SQIVND, per germline (reference sequence). The CDR3 here is CASSMQVVATYEQYF. CDR3 bases: TGTGCCAGTAGTATGCAAGTGGTAGCCACCTACGAGCAGTACTTC.

This chain joins TRBV5-1 and TRBJ1-1, with 7 positions matching TRBD1. The CDR3 loop spans 16 amino acids. V was clipped by 4 bases and J by 1 base; unmatched bases: 10. Germline CDR1 and CDR2: SGHRS and YFSETQ. CDR3 residues: CASSRTPGQSNTEAFF. The CDR3 nucleotides are TGCGCCAGCAGCCGTACACCGGGACAGTCGAACACTGAAGCTTTCTTT.

The rearrangement links TRBV19 to TRBJ1-2; the match to TRBD1 covers 8 bases. V lost 11 bases, J lost 4 bases, and 6 bases stayed unmatched. Germline V lookup: CDR1 LNHDA, CDR2 SQIVND (reference sequence). CDR3 length equals 12 residues. CDR3: CAGRTGSYGYTF. CDR3 sequence (DNA): TGTGCCGGAAGGACAGGGTCCTATGGCTACACCTTC.

The gene calls are TRBV7-3 and TRBJ1-1; no clear D. The CDR3 loop spans 13 amino acids. V was clipped by 5 bases and J by 7 bases, with 14 bases between them. The germline V gene encodes CDR1 SGHTA and CDR2 FQGTGA. DNA for the CDR3: TGTGCCAGCAGCCCCCGGGGAGGGATTGAAGCTTTCTTT. Translation: CASSPRGGIEAFF.

The CDR3 DNA follows: TGTGCCAGCAGCTTAGCGAACTACGAGCAGTACTTC. Its translation is CASSLANYEQYF. The chain employs TRBV7-2 and TRBJ2-7; D ambiguous. This CDR3 region has 12 residues. Trimming removed 0 bases at V and 3 bases at J, with 3 bases between. From germline, CDR1 is SGHTA and CDR2 FQGNSA.

This clone was seen a single time. This chain links TRBV5-4 with TRBJ2-2; 9 nucleotides align to TRBD2. V lost 1 base and J lost 5; bases outside the gene matches: 15. Germline-derived CDR1 and CDR2 are SGHNT and YYREEE (reference sequence). The CDR3 runs to 19 residues. In DNA form, the CDR3 reads TGTGCCAGCAGCTTGTGGTATAGCGGGGGCCCCCGGGGAACCGGGGAGCTGTTTTTT. It specifies CASSLWYSGGPRGTGELFF.

The rearrangement joins TRBV5-4 to TRBJ1-1, with D possibly being TRBD1 (6 bases). Looked up from germline, CDR1 is SGHNT and CDR2 is YYREEE (reference sequence). Trimming cost V 4 bases and J 1 base, with 17 bases left between them. The CDR3 consists of 16 residues. The DNA of the CDR3 is TGTGCCAGCAGCCTTAACGGGGGGGGCCCGAACACTGAAGCTTTCTTT. Translating gives CASSLNGGGPNTEAFF.

The chain employs TRBV10-3 and TRBJ1-1; D is undetermined. The CDR3 spans 17 residues. Deletions cut 2 bases from V and 1 base from J, with 17 bases between. The germline CDR1 and CDR2 sequences are ENHRY and SYGVKD. The CDR3 DNA reads TGTGCCATCAGTGAGAAAGGCAGGTCCTCCAAGAACACTGAAGCTTTCTTT. Translating gives CAISEKGRSSKNTEAFF.

This clone was seen more than once but under ten times. CDR3 DNA sequence: TGTGCCACCCGTGTGCAAGAGACCCAGTACTTC. This gives the protein CATRVQETQYF. The chain employs TRBV24-1 and TRBJ2-5; the D is unclear. Germline assignment: CDR1 KGHDR and CDR2 SFDVKD. Trimming took off 9 bases at V and 2 bases at J, with 6 bases between the two ends. This CDR3 contains 11 residues.

About this clone: Other DNA sequences within the sample encode an identical CDR3. V is TRBV2 and J is TRBJ2-7; no firm D call. Germline V gene lookup returns CDR1 SNHLY and CDR2 FYNNEI. The CDR3 runs to 16 residues. V was trimmed by 3 bases and J by 0 bases, leaving 15 bases between them. The CDR3, as DNA: TGTGCCAGCAGTGATGACGGAGCTTTCCTCTCCTACGAGCAGTACTTC. Translated: CASSDDGAFLSYEQYF.

The chain combines TRBV2 with TRBJ2-3, with TRBD2 matching over 9 bases. Trimming cost V 6 bases and J 0 bases; bases outside gene matches: 7. CDR1 is SNHLY and CDR2 is FYNNEI in the germline V gene. The CDR3 has 16 amino acids. CDR3 bases: TGTGCCAGCAGCGCCAGAGCGGGGGGTAGCACAGATACGCAGTATTTT. This translates into CASSARAGGSTDTQYF.

The chain has TRBV7-3 and TRBJ2-2; TRBD2 agrees at 10 bases. The CDR3 has 17 amino acids. V trimming: 5 bases; J trimming: 6 bases; junction bases outside the gene matches: 12. In germline, CDR1 is SGHTA, CDR2 FQGTGA. CDR3 nucleotides: TGTGCCAGCAGCCCGCGTGATAGCGGGGGGTTCTCCGGGGAGCTGTTTTTT. This translates into CASSPRDSGGFSGELFF. The entire variable domain, with the rest obtained from reference TRBV7-3 and TRBJ2-2, is as follows: GAGVSQTPSNKVTEKGKYVELRCDPISGHTALYWYRQSLGQGPEFLIYFQGTGAADDSGLPNDRFFAVRPEGSVSTLKIQRTERGDSAVYLCASSPRDSGGFSGELFFGEGSRLTVL.

V is TRBV27 and J is TRBJ2-5; 10 bases align to TRBD2. The CDR3 runs to 17 residues. V lost 5 bases, J lost 2 bases, and 11 bases stayed unmatched. Germline CDR1 and CDR2: MNHEY and SMNVEV (reference sequence). In DNA form, the CDR3 reads TGTGCCAGCAGTCCCTCGTCAGCGGGGGGGCCACAAGAGACCCAGTACTTC. It codes for CASSPSSAGGPQETQYF.

J is TRBJ2-7 and V is TRBV21-1. TRBV21-1 is termed a pseudogene. This CDR3 is 16 amino acids long. The CDR3 region has the DNA TGTGCCAGCAGCATCTGTGAATGTATCTCCCCCTACGAGCAGTACTTC. This sequence encodes CASSICECISPYEQYF.